The next 32 T cell receptor beta chains were all read from a single sample in a study of T cells expressing NK-cell markers. TCRdb re-called the 5' RACE reads and gives one entry per CDR3 protein, without DNA. Its clone listing holds about 110,000 distinct CDR3 sequences. The sample taken for sequencing was blood T cells: a sorted CD56 or NKG2C T cell subset, CD4+ or CD8+ T cells, or bulk PBMC T cells (not recorded which). These TCRs come from a woman between 18 and 75 years old in good health.

The J gene is TRBJ2-2, the V gene TRBV5-5; as DNA is missing, the TRBD1 call by TCRdb cannot be tested. The CDR3 covers 17 residues. CDR1 and CDR2 (germline): SGHKS, YYEKEE (reference sequence). This CDR3 reads CASSPKPRQTNTGELFF. Complete variable domain (other parts from reference TRBV5-5 and TRBJ2-2): DAGVTQSPTHLIKTRGQQVTLRCSPISGHKSVSWYQQVLGQGPQFIFQYYEKEERGRGNFPDRFSARQFPNYSSELNVNALLLGDSALYLCASSPKPRQTNTGELFFGEGSRLTVL.

The chain couples TRBV5-6 to TRBJ2-3. Germline V gene sequence: CDR1 SGHDT, CDR2 YYEEEE. The CDR3 spans 14 residues. CDR3 residues: CASSFGVLSNTQYF. Based on the CDR3 plus reference TRBV5-6 and TRBJ2-3, the full variable domain is DAGVTQSPTHLIKTRGQQVTLRCSPKSGHDTVSWYQQALGQGPQFIFQYYEEEERQRGNFPDRFSGHQFPNYSSELNVNALLLGDSALYLCASSFGVLSNTQYFGPGTRLTVL.

The V and J genes are TRBV4-2 and TRBJ2-2. CDR1 LGHNA and CDR2 YNFKEQ come from the germline V gene. CDR3 size: 14 residues. This chain's CDR3 is CASSQVGKTGELFF.

The chain links TRBV12-3 or TRBV12-4 to TRBJ2-1; TCRdb returns TRBD1, unconfirmable since there is no DNA. The CDR3 extends over 13 amino acids. The CDR3 region is CASSPGTSNEQFF.

The genes are TRBV15 and TRBJ1-4. CDR1 and CDR2 (germline): LNHNV, YYDKDF (reference sequence). The length of the CDR3 is 16 residues. CDR3 region: CATSRDRLATNEKLFF. The full variable domain, with the rest looked up from reference TRBV15 and TRBJ1-4, is DAMVIQNPRYQVTQFGKPVTLSCSQTLNHNVMYWYQQKSSQAPKLLFHYYDKDFNNEADTPDNFQSRRPNTSFCFLDIRSPGLGDTAMYLCATSRDRLATNEKLFFGSGTQLSVL.

The chain couples TRBV18 to TRBJ2-2; TCRdb designates TRBD1, a call that cannot be tested without DNA. Germline values: CDR1 KGHSH, CDR2 LQKENI. The CDR3 has 18 residues. This CDR3 is CASSPPRDRGANTGELFF.

V is TRBV7-9 and J is TRBJ1-4; TCRdb proposes TRBD1, but this gene call is untestable without DNA. Germline CDR1 is SEHNR and CDR2 is FQNEAQ (reference sequence). This CDR3 region has 16 residues. The CDR3 region is CASSSEATGENEKLFF.

The chain carries TRBV29-1 and TRBJ2-2; TCRdb's assignment of TRBD2 cannot be checked, as there is no DNA. Germline-derived CDR1 and CDR2 are SQVTM and ANQGSEA. There are 13 residues in the CDR3. The CDR3 protein is CSVRDLGTGELFF.

V and J are TRBV30 and TRBJ1-2; as DNA is missing, the TRBD1 call by TCRdb cannot be tested. Germline V gene lookup returns CDR1 GTSNPN and CDR2 SVGIG (reference sequence). This CDR3 is 15 amino acids long. This CDR3 is CAWSVPTGGGYGYTF.

The chain combines TRBV5-1 with TRBJ2-2. Germline V lookup: CDR1 SGHRS, CDR2 YFSETQ. The length of the CDR3 is 13 residues. The CDR3 region is CASRDDDTGELFF. Using reference TRBV5-1 and TRBJ2-2 for the parts outside the CDR3, the full variable domain is KAGVTQTPRYLIKTRGQQVTLSCSPISGHRSVSWYQQTPGQGLQFLFEYFSETQRNKGNFPGRFSGRQFSNSRSEMNVSTLELGDSALYLCASRDDDTGELFFGEGSRLTVL.

J is TRBJ1-1 and V is TRBV7-9. Germline V CDR1 and CDR2: SEHNR, FQNEAQ (reference sequence). CDR3 size: 17 residues. This CDR3 reads CASSDRGNRITEEGPFF.

This chain connects TRBV6-4 to TRBJ2-3; TCRdb names TRBD2, which stays unverified in the absence of DNA. CDR3 size: 15 residues. Germline V gene sequence: CDR1 MRHNA, CDR2 SNTAGT. CDR3 sequence reads: CASRAGLADTDTQYF.

This sequence joins TRBV11-2 and TRBJ2-1; the D call from TCRdb, TRBD2, cannot be confirmed without DNA. CDR1 is SGHAT, CDR2 FQNNGV, per germline. The CDR3 is made up of 15 amino acids. CDR3 protein: CASSLELAEGNEQFF.

The chain links TRBV11-1 to TRBJ1-1; the D call from TCRdb, TRBD1, cannot be confirmed without DNA. There are 21 residues in the CDR3. In germline, CDR1 is SGHAT, CDR2 FQDESV (reference sequence). The CDR3 sequence: CASSSPKYTTGLGSRNTEAFF.

The chain has TRBV11-1 and TRBJ2-5; the D call from TCRdb, TRBD2, cannot be confirmed without DNA. The CDR3 has 15 residues. Germline CDR1 reads SGHAT; CDR2 reads FQDESV (reference sequence). CDR3 in amino acids: CASSWTSGRRETQYF.

The rearrangement uses TRBV29-1 and TRBJ2-5; TCRdb picks TRBD1, but there is no DNA to check that call. Per germline, CDR1 SQVTM and CDR2 ANQGSEA. This CDR3 has 16 amino acids. The CDR3 region is CSVRSYRVGDQETQYF.

The chain joins TRBV30 to TRBJ2-7; TCRdb's assignment of TRBD1 cannot be checked, as there is no DNA. The CDR3 has 14 amino acids. The germline V gene has CDR1 GTSNPN and CDR2 SVGIG (reference sequence). The CDR3 loop reads CAWSVGQGPYEQYF.

The V and J genes are TRBV15 and TRBJ2-5; checking the TCRdb D call of TRBD2 is not possible without DNA. Germline V lookup: CDR1 LNHNV, CDR2 YYDKDF (reference sequence). CDR3 length: 14 amino acids. CDR3 sequence reads: CATSPSQGGETQYF.

The CDR3 protein is CASSPSGFSTQYF. The J gene is TRBJ2-3, the V gene TRBV7-9. The CDR3 consists of 13 residues. Germline assignment: CDR1 SEHNR and CDR2 FQNEAQ (reference sequence). The complete variable domain, with remaining parts taken from reference TRBV7-9 and TRBJ2-3, reads DTGVSQNPRHKITKRGQNVTFRCDPISEHNRLYWYRQTLGQGPEFLTYFQNEAQLEKSRLLSDRFSAERPKGSFSTLEIQRTEQGDSAMYLCASSPSGFSTQYFGPGTRLTVL.

The genes are TRBV18 and TRBJ2-6; TCRdb picks TRBD2, but there is no DNA to check that call. Germline loops: CDR1 KGHSH, CDR2 LQKENI. This CDR3 is built from 20 residues. The CDR3 is CASSPRDRTPFSSGANVLTF.

The rearrangement uses TRBV7-8 and TRBJ2-3; the D call from TCRdb, TRBD1, cannot be confirmed without DNA. The CDR3 is made up of 15 amino acids. Germline-derived CDR1 and CDR2 are SGHVS and FQNEAQ. CDR3 region: CASSLGQGETDTQYF.

This chain connects TRBV4-3 to TRBJ2-5; TCRdb lists TRBD2, though no DNA is available to test this call. CDR3 size: 15 residues. The V gene's germline CDR1 is LGHNA and CDR2 YSLEER. The CDR3 is CASSQEEREGETQYF.

This sequence joins TRBV5-1 and TRBJ2-5; TCRdb indicates TRBD1, and absent DNA this call remains unverified. This CDR3 comprises 14 residues. Germline CDR1 reads SGHRS; CDR2 reads YFSETQ. The CDR3 sequence is CASSPQWGQETQYF.

J is TRBJ2-3 and V is TRBV29-1; no DNA is available, so the TRBD1 call from TCRdb remains unchecked. This CDR3 is 15 amino acids long. CDR1 and CDR2 from the germline V gene are SQVTM and ANQGSEA. The CDR3: CSVIQGVSSSDTQYF.

CDR3 protein: CASSQDVEGANYGYTF. V usage is TRBV4-1 and J usage is TRBJ1-2; TCRdb designates TRBD1, a call that cannot be tested without DNA. The CDR3 runs to 16 residues. Germline V gives CDR1 MGHRA, CDR2 YSYEKL.

The chain employs TRBV10-2 and TRBJ2-1; TCRdb's D call, TRBD2, is unchecked because there is no DNA. Germline assignment: CDR1 WSHSY and CDR2 SAAADI. CDR3 length equals 16 residues. This CDR3 reads CASSEGSGAAYNEQFF.

V and J are TRBV10-3 and TRBJ2-7; TCRdb returns TRBD2, unconfirmable since there is no DNA. The CDR3 loop spans 15 amino acids. CDR1 and CDR2 from the germline V gene are ENHRY and SYGVKD. This CDR3 reads CAISDPGTSAYEQYF.

This sequence joins TRBV4-3 and TRBJ2-7; lacking DNA, the TRBD2 call made by TCRdb goes unchecked. Germline CDR1 and CDR2: LGHNA and YSLEER. The CDR3 has 15 amino acids. The CDR3 sequence is CASSQESGFLYEQYF.

This rearrangement joins TRBV29-1 to TRBJ2-1; TCRdb's D call, TRBD1, is unchecked because there is no DNA. Germline V gives CDR1 SQVTM, CDR2 ANQGSEA. CDR3 length: 14 residues. This CDR3 is CSVGARDGYNEQFF.

CDR3 sequence: CASSLGGGALEAFF. The chain employs TRBV7-2 and TRBJ1-1. Germline-derived CDR1 and CDR2 are SGHTA and FQGNSA. The CDR3 consists of 14 residues. Full variable domain (rest looked up from reference TRBV7-2 and TRBJ1-1): GAGVSQSPSNKVTEKGKDVELRCDPISGHTALYWYRQSLGQGLEFLIYFQGNSAPDKSGLPSDRFSAERTGGSVSTLTIQRTQQEDSAVYLCASSLGGGALEAFFGQGTRLTVV.

The rearrangement uses TRBV3-1 and TRBJ1-5. CDR3 length equals 14 residues. Germline CDR1 and CDR2: LGHDT and YNNKEL (reference sequence). CDR3 in amino acids: CASSQSAEDQPQHF.

The chain employs TRBV9 and TRBJ2-7; lacking DNA, the TRBD1 call made by TCRdb goes unchecked. CDR3 length: 13 amino acids. Per germline, CDR1 SGDLS and CDR2 YYNGEE. CDR3 sequence: CASSADSDYEQYF. Full variable domain (remainder filled in from reference TRBV9 and TRBJ2-7): DSGVTQTPKHLITATGQRVTLRCSPRSGDLSVYWYQQSLDQGLQFLIQYYNGEERAKGNILERFSAQQFPDLHSELNLSSLELGDSALYFCASSADSDYEQYFGPGTRLTVT.